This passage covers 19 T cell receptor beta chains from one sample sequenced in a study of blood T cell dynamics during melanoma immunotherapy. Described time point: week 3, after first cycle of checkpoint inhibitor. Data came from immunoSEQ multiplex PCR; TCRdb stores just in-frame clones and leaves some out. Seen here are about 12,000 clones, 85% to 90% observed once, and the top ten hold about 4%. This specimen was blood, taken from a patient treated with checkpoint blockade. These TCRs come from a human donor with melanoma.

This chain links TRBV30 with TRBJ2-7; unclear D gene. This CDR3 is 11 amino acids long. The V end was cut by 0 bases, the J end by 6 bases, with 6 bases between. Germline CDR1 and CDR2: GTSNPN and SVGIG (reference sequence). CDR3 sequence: CAWSVKGEQYF. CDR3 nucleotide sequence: TGTGCCTGGAGTGTGAAAGGCGAGCAGTACTTC.

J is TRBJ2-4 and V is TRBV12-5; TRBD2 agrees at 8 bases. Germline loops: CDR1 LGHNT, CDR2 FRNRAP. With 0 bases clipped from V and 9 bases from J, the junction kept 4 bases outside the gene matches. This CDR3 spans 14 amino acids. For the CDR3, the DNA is TGTGCTAGTGGTTTGGTCCGGGAGGGTAGCATTCAGTACTTC. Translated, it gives CASGLVREGSIQYF.

Written as DNA, the CDR3 is TGTGCCAGCAGTCCGGGGGACAGCACCTACGAGCAGTACTTC. Translating gives CASSPGDSTYEQYF. The rearrangement joins TRBV27 to TRBJ2-7; tentative D call: TRBD1 (7 bases). The CDR3 runs to 14 residues. V was pared by 5 bases and J by 2 bases, with 13 bases between. The V gene's germline CDR1 is MNHEY and CDR2 SMNVEV (reference sequence).

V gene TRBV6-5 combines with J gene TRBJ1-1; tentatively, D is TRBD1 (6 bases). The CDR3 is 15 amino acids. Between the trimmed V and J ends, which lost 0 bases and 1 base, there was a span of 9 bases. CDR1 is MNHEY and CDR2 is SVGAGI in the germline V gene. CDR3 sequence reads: CASSYSNRANTEAFF. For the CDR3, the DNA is TGTGCCAGCAGTTACTCGAACAGGGCGAACACTGAAGCTTTCTTT.

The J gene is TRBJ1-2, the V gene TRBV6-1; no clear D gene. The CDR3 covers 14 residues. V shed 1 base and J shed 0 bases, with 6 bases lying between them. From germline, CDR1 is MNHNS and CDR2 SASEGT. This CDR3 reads CASSEEGPNYGYTF. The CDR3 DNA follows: TGTGCCAGCAGTGAAGAGGGTCCTAACTATGGCTACACCTTC.

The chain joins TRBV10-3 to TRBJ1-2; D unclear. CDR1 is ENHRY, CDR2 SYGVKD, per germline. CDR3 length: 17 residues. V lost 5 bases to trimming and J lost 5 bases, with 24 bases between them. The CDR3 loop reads CAISFASFRKLEYGYTF. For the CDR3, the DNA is TGTGCCATCAGTTTTGCGTCGTTCAGGAAACTTGAGTATGGCTACACCTTC.

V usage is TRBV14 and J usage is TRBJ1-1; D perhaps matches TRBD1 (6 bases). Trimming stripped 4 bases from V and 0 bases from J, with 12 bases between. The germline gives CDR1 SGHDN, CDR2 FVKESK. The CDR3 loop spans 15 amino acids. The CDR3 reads CASSPLTGLNTEAFF. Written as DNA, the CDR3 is TGTGCCAGCAGCCCCCTGACAGGTTTGAACACTGAAGCTTTCTTT.

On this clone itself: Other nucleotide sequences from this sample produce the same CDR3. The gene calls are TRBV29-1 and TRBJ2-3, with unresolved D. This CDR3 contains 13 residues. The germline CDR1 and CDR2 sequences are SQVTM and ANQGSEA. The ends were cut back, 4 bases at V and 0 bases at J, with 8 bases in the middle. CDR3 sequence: CSVGGPSTDTQYF. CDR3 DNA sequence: TGCAGCGTTGGGGGTCCCAGCACAGATACGCAGTATTTT.

CDR3 nucleotides: TGTGCCAGCAGCAGCTGGACAGGGGTCAACGAGCAGTACTTC. This encodes CASSSWTGVNEQYF. The rearrangement links TRBV7-9 to TRBJ2-7; 9 bases map to TRBD1. The J segment lost 5 bases and the V segment lost 5 bases, leaving 7 bases of the junction unmatched. The germline gives CDR1 SEHNR, CDR2 FQNEAQ (reference sequence). The CDR3 extends over 14 amino acids.

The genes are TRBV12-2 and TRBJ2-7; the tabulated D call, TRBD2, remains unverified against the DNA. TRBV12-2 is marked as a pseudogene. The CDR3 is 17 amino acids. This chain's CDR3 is CASRLRPSSGRSREQYF. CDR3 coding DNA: TGTGCAAGTCGCTTGCGTCCGTCTAGCGGGAGATCGCGGGAGCAGTACTTC.

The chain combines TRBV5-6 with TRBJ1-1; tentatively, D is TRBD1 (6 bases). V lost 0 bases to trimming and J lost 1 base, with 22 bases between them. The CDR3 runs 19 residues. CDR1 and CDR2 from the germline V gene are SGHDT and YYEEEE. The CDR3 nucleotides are TGTGCCAGCAGCTTGGGAATTTTGGGGGGCTACGAAGGGAACACTGAAGCTTTCTTT. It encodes CASSLGILGGYEGNTEAFF.

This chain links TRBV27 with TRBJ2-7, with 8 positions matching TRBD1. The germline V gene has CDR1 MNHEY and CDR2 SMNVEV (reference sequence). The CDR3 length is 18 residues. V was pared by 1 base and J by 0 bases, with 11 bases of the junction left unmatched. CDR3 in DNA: TGTGCCAGCAGTTTATTTGGCAGGGGGCGAGTCTACTCCTACGAGCAGTACTTC. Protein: CASSLFGRGRVYSYEQYF.

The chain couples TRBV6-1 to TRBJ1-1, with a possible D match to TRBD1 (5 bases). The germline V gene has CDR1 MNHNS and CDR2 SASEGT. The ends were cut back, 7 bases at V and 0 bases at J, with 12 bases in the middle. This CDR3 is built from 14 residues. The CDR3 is CASTRDSLNTEAFF. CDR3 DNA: TGTGCCAGCACCCGAGACAGTCTGAACACTGAAGCTTTCTTT.

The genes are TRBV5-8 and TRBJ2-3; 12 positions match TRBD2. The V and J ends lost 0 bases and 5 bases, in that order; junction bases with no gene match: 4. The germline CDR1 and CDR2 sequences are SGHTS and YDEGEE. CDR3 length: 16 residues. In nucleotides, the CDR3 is TGTGCCAGCAGCTTGGGGACTAGCGGGGTTCAAGATACGCAGTATTTT. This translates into CASSLGTSGVQDTQYF.

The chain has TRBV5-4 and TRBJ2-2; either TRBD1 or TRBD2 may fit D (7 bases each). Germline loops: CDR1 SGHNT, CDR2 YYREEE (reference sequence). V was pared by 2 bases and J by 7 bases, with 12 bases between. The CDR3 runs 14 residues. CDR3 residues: CASSFQGEGGELFF. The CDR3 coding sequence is TGTGCCAGCAGCTTTCAGGGGGAGGGCGGGGAGCTGTTTTTT.

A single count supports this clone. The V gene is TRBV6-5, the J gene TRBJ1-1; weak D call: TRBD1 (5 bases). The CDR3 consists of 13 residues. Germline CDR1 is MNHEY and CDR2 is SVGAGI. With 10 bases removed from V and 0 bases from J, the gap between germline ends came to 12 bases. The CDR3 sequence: CAIKRGLNTEAFF. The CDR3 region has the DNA TGTGCCATCAAGCGGGGGTTGAACACTGAAGCTTTCTTT.

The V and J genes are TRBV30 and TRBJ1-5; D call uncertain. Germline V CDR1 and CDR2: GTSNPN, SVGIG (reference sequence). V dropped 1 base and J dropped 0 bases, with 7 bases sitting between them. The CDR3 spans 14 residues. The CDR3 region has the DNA TGTGCCTGGAGTGAAGGTAATAGCAATCAGCCCCAGCATTTT. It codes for CAWSEGNSNQPQHF.

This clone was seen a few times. The CDR3 DNA reads as TGTGCCAGCAGCGCCGGGACGGAGTTCTACGAGCAGTACTTC. Amino acids: CASSAGTEFYEQYF. The V and J genes are TRBV6-1 and TRBJ2-7; perhaps D is TRBD1 or TRBD2 (5 bases each). Trimming left V 6 bases short and J 3 bases short, with 15 bases between. The CDR3 contains 14 residues. Germline V gene data show CDR1 as MNHNS and CDR2 as SASEGT.

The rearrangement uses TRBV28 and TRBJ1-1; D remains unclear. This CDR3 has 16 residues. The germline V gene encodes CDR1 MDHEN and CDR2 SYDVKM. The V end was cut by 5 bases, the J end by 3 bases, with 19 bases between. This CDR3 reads CASSPPSGAEDTEAFF. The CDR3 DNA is TGTGCCAGCAGTCCCCCTTCTGGAGCGGAGGACACTGAAGCTTTCTTT.